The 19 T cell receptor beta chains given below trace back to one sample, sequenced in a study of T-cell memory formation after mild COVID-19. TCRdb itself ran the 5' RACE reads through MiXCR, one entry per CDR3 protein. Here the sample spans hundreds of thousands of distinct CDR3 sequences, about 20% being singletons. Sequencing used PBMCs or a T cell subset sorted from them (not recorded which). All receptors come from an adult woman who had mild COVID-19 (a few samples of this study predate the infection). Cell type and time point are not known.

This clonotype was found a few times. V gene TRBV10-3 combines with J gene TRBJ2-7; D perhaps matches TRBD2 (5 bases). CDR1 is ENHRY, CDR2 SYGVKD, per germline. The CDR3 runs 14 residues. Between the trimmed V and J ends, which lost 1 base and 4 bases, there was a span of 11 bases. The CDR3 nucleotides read TGTGCCATCAGTGAGTTACTAGTTGTTTACGAGCAGTACTTC. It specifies CAISELLVVYEQYF.

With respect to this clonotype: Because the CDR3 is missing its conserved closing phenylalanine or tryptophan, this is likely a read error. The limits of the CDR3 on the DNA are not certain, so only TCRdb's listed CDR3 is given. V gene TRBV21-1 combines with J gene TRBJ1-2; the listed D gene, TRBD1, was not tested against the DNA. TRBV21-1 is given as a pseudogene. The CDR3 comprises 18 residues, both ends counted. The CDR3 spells CASSKGAWGRVLRYGYTS.

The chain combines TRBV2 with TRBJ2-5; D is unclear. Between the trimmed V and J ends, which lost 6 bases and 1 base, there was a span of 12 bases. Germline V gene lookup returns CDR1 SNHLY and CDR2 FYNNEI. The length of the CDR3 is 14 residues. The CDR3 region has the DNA TGTGCCAGCAGGCCCTGGGAAAGCCAAGAGACCCAGTACTTC. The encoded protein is CASRPWESQETQYF. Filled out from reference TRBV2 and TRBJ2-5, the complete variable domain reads EPEVTQTPSHQVTQMGQEVILRCVPISNHLYFYWYRQILGQKVEFLVSFYNNEISEKSEIFDDQFSVERPDGSNFTLKIRSTKLEDSAMYFCASRPWESQETQYFGPGTRLLVL.

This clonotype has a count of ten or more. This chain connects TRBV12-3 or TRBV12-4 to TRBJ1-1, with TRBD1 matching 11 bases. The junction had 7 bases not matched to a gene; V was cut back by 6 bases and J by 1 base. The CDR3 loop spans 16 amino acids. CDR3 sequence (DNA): TGTGCCAGCAGATCCGGACAGGGGGCCAAGAACACTGAAGCTTTCTTT. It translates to CASRSGQGAKNTEAFF.

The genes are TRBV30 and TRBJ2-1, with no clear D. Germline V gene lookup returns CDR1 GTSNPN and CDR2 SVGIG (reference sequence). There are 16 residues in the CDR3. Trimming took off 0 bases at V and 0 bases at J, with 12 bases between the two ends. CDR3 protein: CAWSVRGGRSYNEQFF. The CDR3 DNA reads TGTGCCTGGAGTGTACGAGGCGGTCGCTCCTACAATGAGCAGTTCTTC.

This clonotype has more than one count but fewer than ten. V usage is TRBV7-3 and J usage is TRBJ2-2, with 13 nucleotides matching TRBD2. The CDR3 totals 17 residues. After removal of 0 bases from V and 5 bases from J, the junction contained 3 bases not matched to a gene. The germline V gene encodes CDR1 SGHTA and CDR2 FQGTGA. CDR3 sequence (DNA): TGTGCCAGCAGCTTAACCCGACTAGCGGGAGGTACCGGGGAGCTGTTTTTT. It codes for CASSLTRLAGGTGELFF.

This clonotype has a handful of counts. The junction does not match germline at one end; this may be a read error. The CDR3 loop is CASRTSGEGPAF. As DNA, the CDR3 is TGTGCCAGCAGGACCTCGGGTGAAGGGCCCGCCTTC. V and J are TRBV6-5 and TRBJ1-2; D uncertain. The CDR3 totals 12 residues. The V gene's germline CDR1 is MNHEY and CDR2 SVGAGI.

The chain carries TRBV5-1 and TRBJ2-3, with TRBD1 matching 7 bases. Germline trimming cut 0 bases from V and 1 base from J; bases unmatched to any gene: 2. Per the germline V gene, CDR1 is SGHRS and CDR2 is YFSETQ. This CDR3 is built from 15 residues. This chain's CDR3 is CASSLEDRGTDTQYF. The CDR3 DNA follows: TGCGCCAGCAGCTTGGAAGACAGGGGCACAGATACGCAGTATTTT.

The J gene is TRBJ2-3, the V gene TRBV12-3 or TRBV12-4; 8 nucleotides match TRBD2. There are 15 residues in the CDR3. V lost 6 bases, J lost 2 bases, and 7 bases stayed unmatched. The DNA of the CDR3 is TGTGCCAGCAGCTTTAGCGGGGCTAACACAGATACGCAGTATTTT. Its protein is CASSFSGANTDTQYF.

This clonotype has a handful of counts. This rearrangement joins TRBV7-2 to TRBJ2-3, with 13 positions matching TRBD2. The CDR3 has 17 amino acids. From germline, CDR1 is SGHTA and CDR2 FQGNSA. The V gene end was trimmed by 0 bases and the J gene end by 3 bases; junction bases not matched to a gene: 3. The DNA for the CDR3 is TGTGCCAGCAGCTTAGCGCCGGGACTAGCGGGGACAGATACGCAGTATTTT. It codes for CASSLAPGLAGTDTQYF.

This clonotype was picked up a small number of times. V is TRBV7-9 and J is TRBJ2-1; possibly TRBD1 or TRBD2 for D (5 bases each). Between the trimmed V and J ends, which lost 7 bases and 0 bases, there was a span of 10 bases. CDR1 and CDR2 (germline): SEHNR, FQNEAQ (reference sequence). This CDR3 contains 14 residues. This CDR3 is CASKKGSSYNEQFF. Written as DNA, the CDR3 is TGTGCCAGCAAAAAGGGGAGCTCCTACAATGAGCAGTTCTTC.

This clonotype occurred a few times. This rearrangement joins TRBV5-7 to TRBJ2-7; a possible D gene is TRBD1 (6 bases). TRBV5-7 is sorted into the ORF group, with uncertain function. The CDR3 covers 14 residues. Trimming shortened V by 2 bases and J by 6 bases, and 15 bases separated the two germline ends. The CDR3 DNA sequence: TGTGCCAGCAGCTTACCTGTACAGGGATCCGAGCAGTACTTC. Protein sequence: CASSLPVQGSEQYF.

The CDR3 sequence: CASSSLVETQYF. In nucleotides, the CDR3 is TGTGCCAGCAGCTCACTAGTAGAGACCCAGTACTTC. This chain connects TRBV7-9 to TRBJ2-5; tentative D call: TRBD2 (5 bases). The germline V gene encodes CDR1 SEHNR and CDR2 FQNEAQ (reference sequence). This CDR3 region has 12 residues. Trimming removed 4 bases from V and 4 bases from J, with 7 bases in between.

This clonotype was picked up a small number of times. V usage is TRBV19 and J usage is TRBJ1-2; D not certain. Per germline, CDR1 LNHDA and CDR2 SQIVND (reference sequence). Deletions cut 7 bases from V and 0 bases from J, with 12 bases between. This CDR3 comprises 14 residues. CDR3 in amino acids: CASKLAVTNYGYTF. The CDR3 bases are TGTGCCAGTAAATTGGCAGTTACTAACTATGGCTACACCTTC.

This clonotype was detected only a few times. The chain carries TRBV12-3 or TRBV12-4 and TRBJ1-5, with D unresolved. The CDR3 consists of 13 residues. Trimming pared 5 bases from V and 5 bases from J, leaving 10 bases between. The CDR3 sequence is CASSPAMDQPQHF. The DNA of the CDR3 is TGTGCCAGCAGTCCGGCCATGGATCAGCCCCAGCATTTT.

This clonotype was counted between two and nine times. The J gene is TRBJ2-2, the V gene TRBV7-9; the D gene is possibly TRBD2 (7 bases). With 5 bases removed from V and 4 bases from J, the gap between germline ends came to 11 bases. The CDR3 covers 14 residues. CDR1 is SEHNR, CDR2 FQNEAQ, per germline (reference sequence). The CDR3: CASSGGAGTGELFF. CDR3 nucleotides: TGTGCCAGCAGCGGGGGGGCCGGCACCGGGGAGCTGTTTTTT.

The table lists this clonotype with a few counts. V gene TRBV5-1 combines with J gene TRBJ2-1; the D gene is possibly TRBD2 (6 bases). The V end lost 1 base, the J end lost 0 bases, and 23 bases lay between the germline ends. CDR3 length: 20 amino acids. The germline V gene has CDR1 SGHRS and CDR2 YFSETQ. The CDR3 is CASSLLGGQGRIYSYNEQFF. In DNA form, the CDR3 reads TGCGCCAGCAGCTTGTTGGGGGGTCAGGGTCGGATATACTCCTACAATGAGCAGTTCTTC.

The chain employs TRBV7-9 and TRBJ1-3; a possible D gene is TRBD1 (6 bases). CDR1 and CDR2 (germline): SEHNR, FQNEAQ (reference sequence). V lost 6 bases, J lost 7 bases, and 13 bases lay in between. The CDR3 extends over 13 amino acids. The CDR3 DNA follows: TGTGCCAGCAGATCAGGGGACTGGAACACCATATATTTT. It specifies CASRSGDWNTIYF.

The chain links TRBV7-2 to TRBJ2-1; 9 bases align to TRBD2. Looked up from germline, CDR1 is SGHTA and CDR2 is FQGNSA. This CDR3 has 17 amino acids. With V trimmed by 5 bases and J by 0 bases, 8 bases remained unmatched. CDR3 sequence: CASSRLISGSSYNEQFF. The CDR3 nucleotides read TGTGCCAGCAGCCGACTCATTAGCGGGAGCTCCTACAATGAGCAGTTCTTC.